This TCR beta chain was observed in a study of cytomegalovirus exposure and HLA in healthy donors (dated by TCRdb to 2017 to 2019). About the full investigation: An earlier analysis of more than 550 of the donors reported 276 Gb of sequence data and 95 million to 120 million unique TCR beta sequences obtained from 150 million to 200 million T cells. An early release covering approximately 600 HLA-typed donors comprised roughly 300 gigabases of sequencing data and tens of millions of unique TCR sequences. Of the 398 genotyped donors, roughly 85% fell in the genetic ancestry cluster associated with self-reported Caucasian donors. The study aimed to test whether signatures of past pathogen exposure could be identified by cataloging public T cell receptors. The T cell repertoires of several hundred subjects were profiled by immunosequencing and related to cytomegalovirus serostatus. Along with the approximately 700-subject first cohort, a separate validation cohort of over a hundred different subjects was used. To predict cytomegalovirus infection status, the study brought together high-throughput TCR immunosequencing, statistical association of individual TCRs with disease status, and machine learning. A later analysis re-analyzed previously published TCR beta repertoires from 666 donors and added high-resolution HLA genotyping to study TCR occurrence patterns. In the later analysis, no new phenotypic data were used to find candidate immune exposures; instead, reliance was placed on TCR beta sequences and their occurrence across donors. An earlier analysis of nearly 600 of the donors applied high-throughput TCR beta sequencing to assess whether each TCR beta V gene segment acted as functional or pseudogenic. Alongside the repertoire data, information on donor age, sex, ethnicity and CMV serostatus was compiled. Genome-wide SNP genotypes for about 65% of the 666 donors were used in a later genetic analysis, which treated that subset as a discovery cohort. Every discovery cohort repertoire had been produced on one sequencing platform. HLA typing included class I and class II loci at four-digit resolution. Typing coverage varied by locus: about 620-630 donors for A, B, C, DRB1 and DQB1; 522 for DQA1; approximately 570 for DPA1; 450 to 480 for DPB1. Several DR-DQ haplotypes were handled as single units for association and clustering because linkage in the cohort was strong. On average, roughly 240,000 unique TCR beta nucleotide sequences were sequenced per donor among fewer than 500 genotyped donors of the cohort, with 15% to 20% of those sequences being non-productive. Study-level results and caveats: In vitro tests confirmed that a few of the cytomegalovirus-associated TCR beta chains recognize cytomegalovirus antigens. According to the authors, the approach could potentially be generalized to other disease states and immunological phenotypes. In both the original and validation cohorts, the classifier was reported to diagnose cytomegalovirus status with high specificity and sensitivity. In a later genetic analysis, a missense DCLRE1C variant was associated with V-gene and J-gene trimming of TCR beta chains, and the association was replicated in an independent cohort. An earlier analysis of approximately 590 of the donors showed that most TCR beta V segments appeared in productive rearrangements either about 87% or about 30% of the time, which broadly matched IMGT annotations. Several of the top co-occurrence clusters appeared to be linked to parvovirus B19, influenza, CMV and Epstein-Barr virus, according to a later analysis. Roughly uniform sequencing depth across donors was assumed in presence/absence analyses, although this assumption may not hold. Most TCR sequences were observed very rarely across donors, whereas some public TCRs were present in many individuals. A further reported finding was that TCR beta sequences accurately predicted the HLA-A and HLA-B alleles for most subjects in the first cohort. When HLA alleles, especially DR and DQ, strongly co-occurred, attributing TCR associations to individual alleles was difficult. In a later analysis, the rate of TCR association differed among HLA loci, with DRB1 alleles having the most associated TCRs and HLA-C alleles having the fewest. The cohort was sequenced for TCR beta chains only, and without alpha or paired-chain data the features that could be detected were limited. The 87-base-pair reads could not distinguish some IMGT-functional V segments, including TRBV6-2 and TRBV6-3, so those segments were excluded. A group of highly shared sequence variants was considered likely to be a technical artifact of the sequencing pipeline. Specific HLA alleles were associated with about 17,000 TCR beta sequences at a false discovery rate of 0.05 in a later analysis. According to a later analysis, most CMV-associated TCR beta chains appeared to be HLA-restricted, and the HLA associations seemed to be driven largely by CMV exposure. A later analysis found that HLA-associated TCR beta chains were more clonally expanded and had lower generation probabilities than equally common non-associated chains. The earlier analysis of approximately 540 of the donors excluded 15 to 20 rarely observed V segments, including chromosome 9 orphons, because counts were too low. Compared with the approximately 600-donor mean, donors in an Asian-associated ancestry cluster had fewer N-insertions in productive TCRs, according to a later genetic analysis. HLA typing was unavailable for some donors at each locus, so association tests used only the typed subset. Correlated functional status among segregating V segments might be attributable to linkage disequilibrium, but an unknown experimental factor could not be ruled out. A total of 164 TCR beta chains were listed by the study as associated with cytomegalovirus. CMV serostatus was the only immune exposure information available for the cohort.

The cohort comprised more than 550 healthy bone marrow donors. All cohort members were sampled while nominally healthy, although unrecorded immune exposures were likely present. The donor was CMV seropositive and belonged to the group of 250 to 350 seropositive cohort members. A peripheral blood sample was collected from each donor, and TCR beta sequencing was performed on peripheral blood mononuclear cells. Genomic DNA extraction from the blood cell samples was performed with the Qiagen DNeasy Blood Extraction Kit. The CDR3, cysteine through phenylalanine, is 14 amino acids long. Only CDR3 DNA remains: 42 bases, in frame from the first base. V loses 4 bases of germline sequence and J loses 2 bases, and the interval between the two ends is 11 bases. The germline V gene encodes CDR1 MGHRA and CDR2 YSYEKL. Library generation was performed with the immunoSEQ multiplex PCR assay. The multiplex PCR relied on a mix of 60 forward primers for TCR Vbeta segments and 13 reverse primers for TCR Jbeta segments. A multiplex PCR assay on genomic DNA amplified the CDR3 region of rearranged TCR beta genes. The amplified TCR beta libraries were sequenced on the Illumina HiSeq System as 87-base-pair reads. As for how the authors treated the data: Across the roughly 670 repertoires, a later analysis counted tens of millions of unique TCR beta chains, roughly 11 million of which were shared by at least two donors. A nearest-neighbor algorithm error-corrected the raw reads and collapsed the reads into unique sequences, merging closely related sequences to remove PCR and sequencing errors. Alignment of CDR3 sequences to IMGT reference sequences was used to assign V, D and J gene segments. For a sequence to be retained, at least a six-nucleotide match to both a V gene segment and a J gene segment was required. Rearrangements were classified as productive when the CDR3 lacked stop codons and remained in frame with V and J, and all other rearrangements were classified as non-productive. CDR3 was defined by IMGT convention, running from the second conserved V-encoded cysteine to the conserved J-encoded phenylalanine. The earlier analysis of roughly 590 of the donors excluded sequences that lacked an unambiguous match to a single V gene segment. In an earlier analysis of a few hundred of the donors, V segments were called functional above 56.7% productive rearrangements and were called segregating when the between-donor standard deviation exceeded 5%. A statistical classification framework was developed to diagnose cytomegalovirus status using the catalog of TCR beta chain sequences. V and J gene assignment, in a later analysis, came from comparing TCR nucleotide sequences with IMGT/GENE-DB human TR gene sequences. A later analysis assigned CDR3 sequences and most-parsimonious VDJ recombination scenarios with the TCRdist pipeline. In a later analysis, each TCR beta chain was defined by its CDR3 amino acid sequence together with its V-gene family, and reads without a unique V-gene family were excluded. As a way to deal with suspected cross-contamination and a sequencing artifact, a later analysis dropped hundreds of nucleotide sequences that were highly shared and had low generation probability. For each public chain, a later analysis derived a clonal expansion index from normalized ranks of inferred template counts within each repertoire. Generation probabilities in a later analysis came from a VDJ recombination model fitted to out-of-frame rearrangements, and those results were checked against IGoR. A later analysis scored TCR-TCR, TCR-HLA and TCR-CMV co-occurrence with hypergeometric tests, applying a repertoire-size bias correction to TCR pairs. In a later analysis, false discovery rates were estimated by permuting HLA or CMV assignments 20 times. A later analysis grouped co-occurring TCRs with DBSCAN, adding TCRdist sequence similarity when clustering within HLA-allele-positive subsets. For co-occurrence clustering, repertoires with fewer than 30,000 or more than 120,000 public chains were excluded, along with four to six repertoires with anomalous nucleotide sharing. As stored in TCRdb, this immuneACCESS dataset retains in-frame rearrangements with V and J assigned. A fraction of the clones does not appear; measured against another copy, unresolved V genes explain less than half of the discrepancy, and the remainder lacks a known reason. V, J and clone size are those of that table, while D and trimming were read from the DNA. For this sample there are 82,000 or so clones; roughly 9.1% appear just once. Of the sample, about 24% is held by the ten largest clones.

With respect to this clone: The antigen this receptor binds is unknown. There are no base qualities to consult, and no much larger clone falls within one base.

Sequencing was done on a sample of PBMCs. Recombination connected TRBV4-1 to TRBJ2-5; the D gene is unclear. The clonotype was recovered from a man in his 60s in good health and CMV-seropositive. Here is the DNA: TGCGCCAGCAGCCCCCTTTCCAGGCAAGAGACCCAGTACTTC. It encodes CASSPLSRQETQYF.